The rows below give T cell receptor beta chains drawn from one sample of a study of T cells in Graves' hyperthyroidism and ophthalmopathy. TCRdb independently ran MiXCR on the multiplex PCR reads; one entry per CDR3 protein. The sample lists over 500,000 distinct CDR3 sequences, roughly 45% seen once, with about two fifths in the top ten. The source material was peripheral blood or thyroid tissue (not recorded which). These receptor sequences come from an adult woman with Graves' disease, either hyperthyroidism or ophthalmopathy (not recorded which). Each CDR3 is given with its conserved first and last residue. The D gene is left open where the match is weak. A row's size may be missing; if present it is once, few, many or a size class.

clone size: .; V gene: TRBV9; J gene: TRBJ2-5; D gene: .; CDR3 DNA: TGTGCCAGCAGCGGACCAATGGGAGAGACCCAGTACTTC; CDR3 protein: CASSGPMGETQYF
clone size: few; V gene: TRBV10-2; J gene: TRBJ2-2; D gene: TRBD1; CDR3 DNA: TGCGCCAGCAGGGACAGGGCGAACACCGGGGAGCTGTTTTTT; CDR3 protein: CASRDRANTGELFF
clone size: .; V gene: TRBV2; J gene: TRBJ2-5; D gene: TRBD2; CDR3 DNA: TGTGCCAGCAGTGTGCGGGGGAGTGGGGTGGAGACCCAGTACTTC; CDR3 protein: CASSVRGSGVETQYF
clone size: once; V gene: TRBV20-1; J gene: TRBJ1-1; D gene: TRBD1; CDR3 DNA: TGCAGTGCTGTGAGGGGGCGAGGAGACACTGAAGCTTTCTTT; CDR3 protein: CSAVRGRGDTEAFF
clone size: .; V gene: TRBV7-9; J gene: TRBJ1-6; D gene: .; CDR3 DNA: TGTGCCAGCACTCGTCAGTCCTATAATTCACCCCTCCACTTT; CDR3 protein: CASTRQSYNSPLHF
clone size: many; V gene: TRBV2; J gene: TRBJ2-7; D gene: TRBD1; CDR3 DNA: TGTGCCAGCTCTAAGGTGGGACAGGGGTACGAGCAGTACTTC; CDR3 protein: CASSKVGQGYEQYF
clone size: many; V gene: TRBV28; J gene: TRBJ1-6; D gene: .; CDR3 DNA: TGTGCCAGCAGTCCGGCCGGGGGGAATAATTCACCCCTCCACTTT; CDR3 protein: CASSPAGGNNSPLHF
clone size: few; V gene: TRBV29-1; J gene: TRBJ1-3; D gene: .; CDR3 DNA: TGCAGCGTTGAAGAGGGCGGGAGAGCCATATATTTT; CDR3 protein: CSVEEGGRAIYF
clone size: many; V gene: TRBV24-1; J gene: TRBJ2-2; D gene: .; CDR3 DNA: TGTGCCACCAGTGTAACGAACACCGGGGAGCTGTTTTTT; CDR3 protein: CATSVTNTGELFF
clone size: few; V gene: TRBV20-1; J gene: TRBJ1-2; D gene: .; CDR3 DNA: TGCAGTGCTGGATCCGGGGGCTACACCTTC; CDR3 protein: CSAGSGGYTF